This T cell receptor (beta chain) originates from a study of blood T cell repertoires in COVID-19. Germline CDR1 is SEHNR and CDR2 is FQNEAQ (reference sequence). The CDR3 has 18 amino acids. V gave up 3 bases and J gave up 4 bases; unmatched junction bases: 11. Produced via immunoSEQ multiplex PCR; TCRdb's table is partial and in-frame only. The sample shows over 85,000 clones, approximately 87% of them seen only once. The V and J genes are TRBV7-9 and TRBJ2-3, with TRBD2 matching 12 bases. Material: peripheral blood. This receptor was identified in a human donor in a cohort sampled during active COVID-19. CDR3: CASSFRSLTSGSPDTQYF. The CDR3 nucleotides read TGTGCCAGCAGCTTTCGCAGCCTGACTAGCGGGAGTCCAGATACGCAGTATTTT.